The 18 T cell receptor beta chains reported below all come from one sample, sequenced in a study of cytomegalovirus exposure and HLA in healthy donors. 60 Vbeta and 13 Jbeta primers were used in PCR. Sequencing used immunoSEQ multiplex PCR; TCRdb keeps in-frame clones, though not all of them. This table has fewer than 250,000 clones, over 75% appearing once. The sample was PBMCs. These receptors all come from a woman in her forties or fifties in good health and CMV-seropositive.

This sequence joins TRBV5-4 and TRBJ2-7, with D perhaps TRBD1 (6 bases). Germline loops: CDR1 SGHNT, CDR2 YYREEE (reference sequence). The CDR3 has 14 amino acids. V was clipped by 4 bases and J by 4 bases, with 15 bases between them. CDR3 in amino acids: CASSRKQGRYEQYF. The CDR3 nucleotides are TGTGCCAGCAGCCGCAAACAGGGAAGGTACGAGCAGTACTTC.

The rearrangement uses TRBV28 and TRBJ1-4; 9 bases align to TRBD1. V shed 5 bases, J shed 7 bases, and the junction held 8 bases outside the gene matches. From germline, CDR1 is MDHEN and CDR2 SYDVKM. CDR3 length equals 15 residues. CDR3 DNA: TGTGCCAGCAGTCTAAGACAGGGGGATGGTGAAAAACTGTTTTTT. It specifies CASSLRQGDGEKLFF.

The rearrangement uses TRBV28 and TRBJ1-1; D perhaps matches TRBD1 (5 bases). Per the germline V gene, CDR1 is MDHEN and CDR2 is SYDVKM. The CDR3 contains 15 residues. Trimming took off 1 base at V and 3 bases at J, with 12 bases between the two ends. The CDR3: CASSLLGRGDTEAFF. DNA for the CDR3: TGTGCCAGCAGTTTATTGGGACGGGGGGACACTGAAGCTTTCTTT.

The chain couples TRBV9 to TRBJ1-3; 9 nucleotides agree with TRBD1. Germline-derived CDR1 and CDR2 are SGDLS and YYNGEE. V lost 2 bases to trimming and J lost 3 bases; unmatched junction nucleotides: 12. The CDR3 is made up of 18 amino acids. The CDR3 coding sequence is TGTGCCAGCAGCGTTGGGACAGGGACGGGTAGGGGTGGAAACACCATATATTTT. Its protein product is CASSVGTGTGRGGNTIYF.

This clone was counted a few times. The CDR3 protein is CASKGSSGSSYEQYF. In DNA form, the CDR3 reads TGTGCCAGCAAGGGGAGTAGCGGCTCCTCGTACGAGCAGTACTTC. The chain combines TRBV6-1 with TRBJ2-7; tentative D call: TRBD2 (6 bases). The CDR3 sequence is 15 residues long. Germline V gene data show CDR1 as MNHNS and CDR2 as SASEGT. The ends were cut back, 7 bases at V and 4 bases at J, with 20 bases in the middle.

This chain joins TRBV7-2 and TRBJ1-3, with D uncertain. The CDR3 loop spans 15 amino acids. Trimming took 5 bases from V and 4 from J, leaving 15 bases between them. In germline, CDR1 is SGHTA, CDR2 FQGNSA. The CDR3 nucleotides are TGTGCCAGCAGCCGACTTTCGGGAAGCGGAAACACCATATATTTT. Its translation: CASSRLSGSGNTIYF.

The chain couples TRBV19 to TRBJ1-1; D is possibly TRBD1 (6 bases). The CDR3 has 17 amino acids. Looked up from germline, CDR1 is LNHDA and CDR2 is SQIVND (reference sequence). The V end was cut by 0 bases, the J end by 1 base, with 15 bases between. The CDR3 region is CASSIDPLSRGNTEAFF. The CDR3 DNA reads TGTGCCAGTAGTATAGACCCCCTGTCCAGGGGGAACACTGAAGCTTTCTTT.

CDR3 residues: CASSSGTGGGYGYTF. Written as DNA, the CDR3 is TGTGCCAGCAGCTCAGGGACAGGGGGAGGCTATGGCTACACCTTC. The chain employs TRBV9 and TRBJ1-2, with 11 bases aligning to TRBD1. This CDR3 has 15 residues. The V segment lost 4 bases and the J segment 4 bases; nucleotides outside the gene matches: 6. The V gene's germline CDR1 is SGDLS and CDR2 YYNGEE.

V and J are TRBV5-1 and TRBJ2-7; possibly TRBD2 for D (6 bases). The V end lost 1 base, the J end lost 4 bases, and 12 bases lay between the germline ends. The CDR3 loop spans 14 amino acids. The germline V gene has CDR1 SGHRS and CDR2 YFSETQ. CDR3: CASSLYGTEYEQYF. For the CDR3, the DNA is TGCGCCAGCAGCTTGTATGGGACTGAATACGAGCAGTACTTC.

The CDR3 is CASSLTGPSGDTQYF. CDR3 DNA: TGTGCCAGCAGCTTAACGGGGCCTAGCGGGGATACGCAGTATTTT. The chain recombines TRBV7-3 with TRBJ2-3; 8 bases agree with TRBD2. The trim removed 0 bases at V and 6 bases at J, leaving 5 bases unmatched. The CDR3 spans 15 residues. CDR1 is SGHTA, CDR2 FQGTGA, per germline.

The J gene is TRBJ2-3, the V gene TRBV4-2; D remains ambiguous. The V end was cut by 0 bases, the J end by 6 bases, with 7 bases between. CDR1 is LGHNA, CDR2 YNFKEQ, per germline. This CDR3 contains 13 residues. CDR3 sequence (DNA): TGTGCCAGCAGCCAAGATAAGGAGGATACGCAGTATTTT. Translation: CASSQDKEDTQYF.

This chain links TRBV28 with TRBJ1-5; D unclear. CDR3 length: 12 residues. Between the trimmed V and J ends, which lost 3 bases and 5 bases, there was a span of 5 bases. From germline, CDR1 is MDHEN and CDR2 SYDVKM. CDR3 region: CASSLIDQPQHF. The CDR3 coding sequence is TGTGCCAGCAGTTTGATAGATCAGCCCCAGCATTTT.

V usage is TRBV15 and J usage is TRBJ2-1; D unresolved. Germline V gene sequence: CDR1 LNHNV, CDR2 YYDKDF (reference sequence). V lost 5 bases, J lost 0 bases, and 14 bases lay in between. The CDR3 spans 16 residues. The CDR3 here is CATSARLANSYNEQFF. The CDR3, as DNA: TGTGCCACCAGCGCACGACTGGCCAACTCCTACAATGAGCAGTTCTTC. Full variable domain (missing parts from reference TRBV15 and TRBJ2-1): DAMVIQNPRYQVTQFGKPVTLSCSQTLNHNVMYWYQQKSSQAPKLLFHYYDKDFNNEADTPDNFQSRRPNTSFCFLDIRSPGLGDTAMYLCATSARLANSYNEQFFGPGTRLTVL.

This clone was recorded once. The genes are TRBV2 and TRBJ1-1; 8 positions match TRBD1. This CDR3 comprises 13 residues. Germline loops: CDR1 SNHLY, CDR2 FYNNEI. V trimming: 7 bases; J trimming: 1 base; junction bases outside the gene matches: 2. The CDR3 protein is CASNTGGNTEAFF. The CDR3, as DNA: TGTGCCAGCAACACAGGGGGGAACACTGAAGCTTTCTTT.

This chain uses TRBV19 with TRBJ1-2; 7 nucleotides agree with TRBD1. CDR3 length: 14 residues. The germline CDR1 and CDR2 sequences are LNHDA and SQIVND (reference sequence). J gave up 7 bases and V 6 bases, and 11 bases lay outside the gene matches. In nucleotides, the CDR3 is TGTGCCAGTAGCATGCAGACAGGGAGAGGTGGCTACACCTTC. As protein: CASSMQTGRGGYTF.

This clone was seen a few times. This chain uses TRBV11-2 with TRBJ1-5; the D is unclear. Trimming shortened V by 2 bases and J by 9 bases, and 11 bases separated the two germline ends. The germline CDR1 and CDR2 sequences are SGHAT and FQNNGV. CDR3 length: 13 amino acids. In DNA, the CDR3 is TGTGCCAGCAGCTTAATCGGCACGGGGCCCCAGCATTTT. Residues: CASSLIGTGPQHF.

V is TRBV6-4 and J is TRBJ2-1; D might be TRBD2 (6 bases). CDR3 length: 16 amino acids. CDR1 is MRHNA and CDR2 is SNTAGT in the germline V gene. Trimming removed 0 bases at V and 4 bases at J, with 13 bases between. CDR3 in amino acids: CASSDSTRGSYNEQFF. In nucleotides, the CDR3 is TGTGCCAGCAGTGACTCGACCCGGGGGTCGTACAATGAGCAGTTCTTC.

The chain has TRBV15 and TRBJ1-2; D may be TRBD1 (5 bases). The CDR3 is made up of 15 amino acids. Germline loops: CDR1 LNHNV, CDR2 YYDKDF (reference sequence). V lost 0 bases and J lost 2, with 10 bases in between. The CDR3, as DNA: TGTGCCACCAGCAGAGAATTACAGGCCAACTATGGCTACACCTTC. Its translation: CATSRELQANYGYTF.